Detailed here is one T cell receptor (beta chain). CDR3 length equals 12 residues. V lost 5 bases, J lost 4 bases, and 8 bases lay in between. Germline assignment: CDR1 SGHAT and CDR2 FQNNGV. This record belongs to a study of blood T cell repertoires in COVID-19. At the level of the study: Both acute and convalescent COVID-19 samples were obtained from the United States, Italy and Spain. PBMCs, B-cell-depleted T cells, or T cells were the source of the cDNA or gDNA that made up the material.

As processed by the authors: Reference gene primer amplification gave estimated nucleated cell counts. Data came from immunoSEQ multiplex PCR; TCRdb stores just in-frame clones and leaves some out. V and J calls and clone size are as listed in that table; D and trimming were resolved from the DNA. The table lists 170,000 or so clones, roughly 90% of them singletons. Sequences were obtained from peripheral blood. The sequence came from a middle-aged man with acute or convalescent COVID-19. The J gene is TRBJ1-1, the V gene TRBV11-2; D call uncertain. DNA of the CDR3: TGTGCCAGCAGCCCACTTGGCACTGAAGCTTTCTTT. The encoded protein is CASSPLGTEAFF.